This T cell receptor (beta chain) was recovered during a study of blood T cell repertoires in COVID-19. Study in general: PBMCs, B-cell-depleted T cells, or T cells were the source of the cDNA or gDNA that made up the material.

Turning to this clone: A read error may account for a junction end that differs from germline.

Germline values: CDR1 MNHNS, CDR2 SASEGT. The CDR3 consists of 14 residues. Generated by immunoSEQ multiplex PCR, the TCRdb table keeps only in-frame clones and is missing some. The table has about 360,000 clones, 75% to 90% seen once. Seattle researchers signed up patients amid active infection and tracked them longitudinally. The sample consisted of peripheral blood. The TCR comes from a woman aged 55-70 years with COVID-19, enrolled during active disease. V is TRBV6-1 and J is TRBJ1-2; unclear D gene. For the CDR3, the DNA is TGTGCCAGCAATGAATTCTTCGGACTGGGGGGCTACACCTTC. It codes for CASNEFFGLGGYTF.